These T cell receptor beta chains were read from a single sample in a study of beta chain features in type 1 diabetes. TCRdb keeps only in-frame clones here, not all; method: immunoSEQ multiplex PCR. This table holds some 250,000 clones, 25% to 35% found once. The sequenced sample was central memory CD4+ T cells from blood. These receptor sequences come from a young man in good health. CDR3s include the opening cysteine and the closing phenylalanine or tryptophan. D genes are given only for firm matches. Size values are once, few and many counts, or a class for expanded clones, and some rows have none.

size	V	J	D	DNA	CDR3
-	TRBV25-1	TRBJ2-7	-	TGTGCCAGCAGAGACACACACGGGACTGGGGACTTC	CASRDTHGTGDF
-	TRBV7-2	TRBJ1-1	-	TGTGCCAGCAGCCCTAGGGGGTCTCAGGCAGAAGCTTTCTTT	CASSPRGSQAEAFF
once	TRBV30	TRBJ1-1	-	TGTGCCTGGAGTGTTGGGGTGGCAGGGGAAGCTTTCTTT	CAWSVGVAGEAFF
few	TRBV10-1	TRBJ2-2	TRBD2	TGCGCCAGCAGTGACCGGACTAGCGGGAACACCGGGGAGCTGTTTTTT	CASSDRTSGNTGELFF
few	TRBV2	TRBJ2-1	-	TGTGCCAGCAGTGAAGCGATGGCGATTGAGCAGTTCTTC	CASSEAMAIEQFF
-	TRBV7-2	TRBJ2-3	-	TGTGCCAGCAGCTTAGTGGCCTTAGATACGCAGTATTTT	CASSLVALDTQYF
once	TRBV2	TRBJ2-5	-	TGTGCCAGCAGTGAAGCGCTTAAGGCAGGGTTGAGGGAGACCCAGTACTTC	CASSEALKAGLRETQYF
-	TRBV28	TRBJ2-7	-	TGTGCCAGCAGTCCCGACTCGAGGCCCTACGAGCAGTACTTC	CASSPDSRPYEQYF
-	TRBV10-3	TRBJ1-1	TRBD1	TGTGCCATCAGTGATTCAGGGGGACCCACTGAAGCTTTCTTT	CAISDSGGPTEAFF
few	TRBV28	TRBJ2-4	-	TGTGCCAGCAGCCTTATAGTGGAGAAAAACATTCAGTACTTC	CASSLIVEKNIQYF
few	TRBV6-1	TRBJ2-2	TRBD2	TGTGCCAGCAGTGGGACTAGCGGATCCACCGGGGAGCTGTTTTTT	CASSGTSGSTGELFF
-	TRBV6-5	TRBJ2-7	-	TGTGCCAGCAGTCCCGGGACCGTTACCTACGAGCAGTACTTC	CASSPGTVTYEQYF
few	TRBV6-6	TRBJ2-7	TRBD2	TGTGCCAGCAGTCCCACTAGCGACTCCTACGAGCAGTACTTC	CASSPTSDSYEQYF
few	TRBV7-8	TRBJ1-5	-	TGTGCCAGCAGCAGAGGCCCTTATCAGCCCCAGCATTTT	CASSRGPYQPQHF
-	TRBV7-9	TRBJ1-1	-	TGTGCCAGCAGCTTGTCGAGGGCTGTCACTGAAGCTTTCTTT	CASSLSRAVTEAFF
-	TRBV30	TRBJ2-5	TRBD1	TGTGCCTGGAGTACTGGGACAGGGGCCCAAGAGACCCAGTACTTC	CAWSTGTGAQETQYF
few	TRBV11-3	TRBJ2-1	TRBD2	TGTGCCAGCAGCGATAGCGGGGGCCCAAACAATGAGCAGTTCTTC	CASSDSGGPNNEQFF
-	TRBV5-1	TRBJ2-5	TRBD2	TGCGCCAGCAGCCCTAGCGGTGCTCAAGAGACCCAGTACTTC	CASSPSGAQETQYF
few	TRBV23-1	TRBJ1-2	-	TGCGCCAGCAGTCTGAGACAGGTTGCGGCTTCTAACTATGGCTACACCTTC	CASSLRQVAASNYGYTF
few	TRBV15	TRBJ2-5	-	TGTGCCACCAGCAGAGATCGGGGTCCGGAGACCCAGTACTTC	CATSRDRGPETQYF
-	TRBV2	TRBJ1-1	TRBD1	TGTGCCAGCAGTAACCGGCAGGGGGTGAACACTGAAGCTTTCTTT	CASSNRQGVNTEAFF
-	TRBV7-9	TRBJ2-1	TRBD1	TGTGCCAGCAGCCCCCAACAGGGGACGCGCTCCTACAATGAGCAGTTCTTC	CASSPQQGTRSYNEQFF
-	TRBV9	TRBJ2-5	TRBD1	TGTGCCAGCAGCGGCTCAGGACAGGGGGAGACCCAGTACTTC	CASSGSGQGETQYF
-	TRBV5-1	TRBJ1-3	TRBD1	TGCGCCAGCAGTTGGGGACAGGAGGCGGCAAACACCATATATTTT	CASSWGQEAANTIYF
-	TRBV11-2	TRBJ2-5	-	TGTGCCAGCAGCTTATACTATCACCTGCCCCAAGAGACCCAGTACTTC	CASSLYYHLPQETQYF
few	TRBV12-1	TRBJ2-6	-	TGTGCCAGCAGCCCACCCGATGGTGGGGCCAACGTCCTGACTTTC	CASSPPDGGANVLTF
-	TRBV10-3	TRBJ1-4	-	TGTGCCATCAGTGAACAGGCGGAAAAACTGTTTTTT	CAISEQAEKLFF
many	TRBV4-3	TRBJ2-1	TRBD2	TGCGCCAGCAGCCAAGAGGCTAGCGGGATCTCCTACAATGAGCAGTTCTTC	CASSQEASGISYNEQFF
few	TRBV29-1	TRBJ1-3	TRBD1	TGCAGCGTTGCGGGGCAGGGGGCAATAGGGGCTGCAGGAAACACCATATATTTT	CSVAGQGAIGAAGNTIYF
few	TRBV7-2	TRBJ1-5	-	TGTGCCAGCAGCTTGAGTCCCGACATATATGGCAATCAGCCCCAGCATTTT	CASSLSPDIYGNQPQHF
-	TRBV30	TRBJ2-2	-	TGTGCCTGGAGTCACAAGACAGGCTCCGCTTCGAACACCGGGGAGCTGTTTTTT	CAWSHKTGSASNTGELFF
few	TRBV11-2	TRBJ2-1	TRBD1	TGTGCCAGCAGCTTAGAACAGGGGCCCTACAATGAGCAGTTCTTC	CASSLEQGPYNEQFF
few	TRBV5-4	TRBJ2-5	-	TGTGCCAGCAGCTTGTCGAAGCGAGAGACCCAGTACTTC	CASSLSKRETQYF
few	TRBV30	TRBJ2-7	-	TGTGCCTGGAGTGTGACGGGCGAGCAGTACTTC	CAWSVTGEQYF
-	TRBV7-9	TRBJ1-6	TRBD1	TGTGCCAGCAGCTTGACAGGGAGAACGTCACCCCTCCACTTT	CASSLTGRTSPLHF
few	TRBV11-2	TRBJ2-4	-	TGTGCCAGCAGCTTAGGGTTACACAAAAACATTCAGTACTTC	CASSLGLHKNIQYF
few	TRBV30	TRBJ2-1	-	TGTGCCTGGAGCCCTGGACTAGGGAGGGGGAATGAGCAGTTCTTC	CAWSPGLGRGNEQFF
-	TRBV11-2	TRBJ2-1	TRBD2	TGTGCCAGCAGCCTCCGACTAGCGGGGCTCTCCTACAATGAGCAGTTCTTC	CASSLRLAGLSYNEQFF
-	TRBV27	TRBJ1-1	-	TGTGCCAGCAGTTTGAGGGGGAAAGCTTTCTTT	CASSLRGKAFF
many	TRBV28	TRBJ2-7	TRBD2	TGTGCCAGCTTCGCGGGAGGGTTCTACGAGCAGTACTTC	CASFAGGFYEQYF
few	TRBV5-4	TRBJ2-3	-	TGTGCCAGCAGCATGCGGACAGCGGGCACAGATACGCAGTATTTT	CASSMRTAGTDTQYF
-	TRBV6-5	TRBJ2-7	-	TGTGCCAGCAGTTACGGTATTACCTACGAGCAGTACTTC	CASSYGITYEQYF